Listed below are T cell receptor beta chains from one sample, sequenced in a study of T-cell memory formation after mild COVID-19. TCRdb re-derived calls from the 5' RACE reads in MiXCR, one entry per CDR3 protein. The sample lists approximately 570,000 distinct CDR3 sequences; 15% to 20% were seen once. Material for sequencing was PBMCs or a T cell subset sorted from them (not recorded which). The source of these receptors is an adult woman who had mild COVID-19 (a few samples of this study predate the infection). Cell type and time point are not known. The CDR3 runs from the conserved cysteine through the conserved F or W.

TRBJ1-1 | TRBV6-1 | CASSESGGARAFF
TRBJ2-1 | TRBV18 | CASSPQDGIGNQQFF
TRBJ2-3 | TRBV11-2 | CASKTVKGRTDTQYF
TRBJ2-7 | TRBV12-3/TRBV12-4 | CASSFRVGEQYF
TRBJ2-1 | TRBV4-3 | CASSQVGRWANNEQFF
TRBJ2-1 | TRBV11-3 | CASSSGRINYNEQFF
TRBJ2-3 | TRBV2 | CASAGGTLLSTDTQYF
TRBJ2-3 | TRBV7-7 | CASSKPRGDTDTQYF
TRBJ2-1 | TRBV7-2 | CASSLSVIYNNEQFF
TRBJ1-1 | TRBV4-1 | CASSKPDRAWTEAFF
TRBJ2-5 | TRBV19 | CASRRTALTETQYF
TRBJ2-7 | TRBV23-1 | CASSPSGEDEQYF
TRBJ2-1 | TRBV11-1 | CASSLGVSSPYNEQFF
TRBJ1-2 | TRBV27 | CASSFQGQGTYGYTF
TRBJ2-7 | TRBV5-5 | CASSLVIYEQYF
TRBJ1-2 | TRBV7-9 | CASSLWASGTVTF
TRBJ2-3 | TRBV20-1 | CSAAQGVGTDTQYF
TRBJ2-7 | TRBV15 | CATSRPRGGLGEQYF
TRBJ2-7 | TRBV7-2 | CASSLDYRGEQYF
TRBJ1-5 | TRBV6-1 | CASSARDEGQPQHF
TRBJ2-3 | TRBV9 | CASSVVASTDTQYF
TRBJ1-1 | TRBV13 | CASSYWDKGGTEAFF
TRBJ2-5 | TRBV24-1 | CATSDLPASGAQETQYF
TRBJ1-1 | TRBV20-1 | CIARPADRGDTEAFF
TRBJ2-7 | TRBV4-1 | CASSQDPQTPYEQYF
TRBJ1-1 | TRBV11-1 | CASSLKVTGTEAFF
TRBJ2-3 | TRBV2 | CASSENWETDTQYF
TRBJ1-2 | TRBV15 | CATSRRDMSYGYTF
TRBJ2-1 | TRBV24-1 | CATSDSSGLAGWDEQFF
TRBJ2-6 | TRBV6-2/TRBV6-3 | CASTPDISGANVLTF
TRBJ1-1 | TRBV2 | CASRRWETEAFF
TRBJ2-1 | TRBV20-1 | CSARVGGRALDNEQFF
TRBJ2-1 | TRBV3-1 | CASSQLRGGVDEQFF
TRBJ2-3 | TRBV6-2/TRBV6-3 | CASSFPPLPGQTSTDTQYF
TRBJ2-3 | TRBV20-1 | CSARQPSGRSTDTQYF
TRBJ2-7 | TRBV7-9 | CASSLAGEWYEQYF
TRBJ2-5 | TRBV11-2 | CASSSTLAGGETQYF
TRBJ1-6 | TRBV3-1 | CASSQDMGVSPLHF
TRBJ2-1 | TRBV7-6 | CASSLYSGGYNEQFF
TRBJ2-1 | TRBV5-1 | CASSPSPPGTMYNEQFF
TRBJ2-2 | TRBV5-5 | CASSLFRSAGPGELFF
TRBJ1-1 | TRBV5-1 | CASSLGTGGNEAFF
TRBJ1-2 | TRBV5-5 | CASSRERAIPNYGYTF
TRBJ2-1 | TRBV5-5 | CASSLGTSTNEQFF
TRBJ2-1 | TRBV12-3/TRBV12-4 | CASGPSGSDEQFF
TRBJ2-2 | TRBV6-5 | CASSYRANTGELFF
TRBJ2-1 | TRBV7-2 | CASSFREQFF
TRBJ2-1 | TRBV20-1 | CSARGTSRGNYNEQFF